This TCR beta chain was retrieved from a study of CD8 T cells in Susac syndrome. The CDR3 is 14 residues long. In germline, CDR1 is GTSNPN, CDR2 SVGIG (reference sequence). Trimming took 5 bases from V and 1 from J, leaving 14 bases between them. Random-hexamer reverse transcription was applied to about 0.45 to 1 ug RNA. TCRdb processed the immunoSEQ multiplex PCR reads anew with MiXCR; each CDR3 protein has one entry. The table lists about 120,000 distinct CDR3 sequences, 93% of them singletons. This receptor was obtained from a human donor with multiple sclerosis. This chain joins TRBV30 and TRBJ1-1, with unresolved D. The sample taken for sequencing was CD4+ T cells from PBMCs. CDR3 in amino acids: CAWGLGDRNTEAFF. CDR3 nucleotide sequence: TGTGCCTGGGGCCTAGGAGACCGGAACACTGAAGCTTTCTTT.